The clone carrying this TCR beta chain was detected a few times. No antigen is known for it. MiXCR was run by TCRdb on the RT-PCR reads, yielding one entry per CDR3 protein. Altogether roughly 760,000 distinct CDR3 sequences are present, 21% being singletons, with the ten largest covering roughly 10%. The data are from a study of response to subunit inactivated influenza vaccine. Study-wide results and caveats: The study's authors posited that every seasonal influenza vaccination enlists few new T cells.

The CDR3 is 14 amino acids. Germline values: CDR1 SGHTA, CDR2 FQGNSA. V lost 0 bases and J lost 8, with 13 bases in between. This receptor was identified in a man aged 50 or older who received an inactivated influenza vaccine. This chain connects TRBV7-2 to TRBJ1-1; tentative D call: TRBD1 (6 bases). Here the sequenced sample was PBMCs from blood, taken 5 to 6 days after vaccination. Written as DNA, the CDR3 is TGTGCCAGCAGCTTAGCGTCGGGGGGCTACGAAGCTTTCTTT. Translated: CASSLASGGYEAFF.